This entry lists 28 T cell receptor beta chains sequenced from one sample in a study of glioma-infiltrating T cells. Using RNA template, CDR3s of TCR alpha and beta were amplified with iRepertoire arm-PCR. A single record per CDR3 protein comes from TCRdb applying MiXCR to the multiplex PCR reads. The sample has under 50,000 distinct CDR3 sequences, around 22% seen once. The specimen was glioma tissue, nonneoplastic brain tissue, or PBMCs (not recorded which). The source of these receptors is a human donor with low-grade glioma or glioblastoma, undergoing nonglioma brain surgery, or in good health (not recorded which).

This clonotype was counted once. V usage is TRBV6-1 and J usage is TRBJ1-1; 11 nucleotides match TRBD1. J gave up 4 bases and V 8 bases, and 12 bases lay outside the gene matches. In germline, CDR1 is MNHNS, CDR2 SASEGT. There are 16 residues in the CDR3. CDR3 sequence: CASQKTAGTGGTEAFF. CDR3 bases: TGTGCCAGCCAAAAAACGGCCGGGACAGGGGGCACTGAAGCTTTCTTT.

The chain joins TRBV5-6 to TRBJ1-1; a possible D gene is TRBD1 (6 bases). Germline V CDR1 and CDR2: SGHDT, YYEEEE. The CDR3 is 14 residues long. The V end lost 4 bases, the J end lost 6 bases, and 16 bases lay between the germline ends. This CDR3 is CASSTRRGMAEAFF. As DNA, the CDR3 is TGTGCCAGCAGCACGCGGAGGGGGATGGCTGAAGCTTTCTTT.

The genes are TRBV30 and TRBJ1-5; D is uncertain. Per the germline V gene, CDR1 is GTSNPN and CDR2 is SVGIG (reference sequence). This CDR3 comprises 13 residues. Trimming cost V 1 base and J 5 bases, with 9 bases left between them. The CDR3 is CAWSGTHHQPQHF. DNA for the CDR3: TGTGCCTGGAGTGGGACCCATCATCAGCCCCAGCATTTT.

This chain connects TRBV7-9 to TRBJ1-1; D gene uncertain. Per the germline V gene, CDR1 is SEHNR and CDR2 is FQNEAQ (reference sequence). Trimming shortened V by 5 bases and J by 3 bases, and 19 bases separated the two germline ends. This CDR3 is 16 amino acids long. CDR3 nucleotide sequence: TGTGCCAGCAGCCTTCAAGCGGTGGGTCACTACACTGAAGCTTTCTTT. As protein: CASSLQAVGHYTEAFF.

This clonotype was found many times. The junction differs from germline at one of its ends, possibly a read error. J is TRBJ1-2 and V is TRBV2; D gene unclear. There are 13 residues in the CDR3. CDR1 and CDR2 (germline): SNHLY, FYNNEI. The CDR3 DNA sequence: TGTGCCAGCAGTGAATTCGAGGCCAGCCGCTTCTCCTTC. As protein: CASSEFEASRFSF.

This clonotype was found a few times. The chain couples TRBV9 to TRBJ2-7; possibly TRBD2 for D (5 bases). Germline assignment: CDR1 SGDLS and CDR2 YYNGEE. V was pared by 3 bases and J by 5 bases, with 15 bases between. This CDR3 has 14 residues. The CDR3 is CASSASGKLDEQYF. The CDR3 DNA sequence: TGTGCCAGCAGCGCTTCGGGGAAGTTGGACGAGCAGTACTTC.

This clonotype was seen repeatedly, ten times or more. The chain recombines TRBV7-3 with TRBJ1-5, with D maybe TRBD1 (5 bases). The CDR3 extends over 15 amino acids. Germline-derived CDR1 and CDR2 are SGHTA and FQGTGA. The V end lost 5 bases, the J end lost 6 bases, and 17 bases lay between the germline ends. CDR3 loop: CASSTQGLSTQPQHF. CDR3 nucleotides: TGTGCCAGCAGCACGCAGGGTCTTAGTACTCAGCCCCAGCATTTT. The full variable domain, rest sourced from reference TRBV7-3 and TRBJ1-5, is GAGVSQTPSNKVTEKGKYVELRCDPISGHTALYWYRQSLGQGPEFLIYFQGTGAADDSGLPNDRFFAVRPEGSVSTLKIQRTERGDSAVYLCASSTQGLSTQPQHFGDGTRLSIL.

In its sample, this clonotype was seen many times. The genes are TRBV20-1 and TRBJ2-5; 8 nucleotides align to TRBD2. Germline V lookup: CDR1 DFQATT, CDR2 SNEGSKA (reference sequence). This CDR3 spans 11 amino acids. V was pared by 6 bases and J by 13 bases, with 10 bases of the junction left unmatched. The chain's CDR3 is CSALTSGARYF. In DNA, the CDR3 is TGCAGTGCCCTCACTAGCGGTGCCCGGTACTTC.

This clonotype occurred once. DNA for the CDR3: TGCGCCAGCAGCTGGGACAGCCTCTCCTACAATGAGCAGTTCTTC. Protein product: CASSWDSLSYNEQFF. The chain combines TRBV5-1 with TRBJ2-1; TRBD1 agrees at 7 bases. Germline-derived CDR1 and CDR2 are SGHRS and YFSETQ. There are 15 residues in the CDR3. V dropped 3 bases and J dropped 0; count of bases not matched to a gene: 3.

The chain uses TRBV19 and TRBJ2-3, with TRBD1 as a possible D gene (6 bases). Judging by the DNA end, TRBJ1-5 fits better; the J call may be wrong. Germline V gene lookup returns CDR1 LNHDA and CDR2 SQIVND (reference sequence). The CDR3 length is 17 residues. CDR3 region: CATKVEWGTLSTDTQHF. In DNA, the CDR3 is TGTGCCACAAAGGTCGAGTGGGGGACATTAAGCACAGATACGCAGCATTTT.

Ten or more counts support this clonotype. This sequence joins TRBV4-2 and TRBJ2-7, with D possibly being TRBD1 (6 bases). Germline CDR1 LGHNA, CDR2 YNFKEQ. This CDR3 is built from 11 residues. V lost 8 bases, J lost 5 bases, and 10 bases lay in between. The CDR3 loop is CASEAGDEQYF. In DNA, the CDR3 is TGTGCCAGCGAGGCAGGGGACGAGCAGTACTTC.

To note about this clonotype: Being one base from a much bigger clone, this may be a read error. The chain couples TRBV29-1 to TRBJ2-7; D might be TRBD2 (6 bases). From germline, CDR1 is SQVTM and CDR2 ANQGSEA. This CDR3 is 13 amino acids long. V lost 1 base, J lost 5 bases, and 12 bases lay in between. This chain's CDR3 is CSVEGQRAHEQYF. CDR3 bases: TGCAGCGTTGAAGGGCAGCGGGCCCACGAGCAGTACTTC.

This clonotype was seen repeatedly, ten times or more. This sequence joins TRBV28 and TRBJ1-2; TRBD1 aligns across 8 bases. The germline gives CDR1 MDHEN, CDR2 SYDVKM. This CDR3 is built from 13 residues. The J segment lost 1 base and the V segment lost 10 bases, leaving 5 bases of the junction unmatched. The CDR3 here is CATTTGVNYGYTF. The CDR3 bases are TGTGCCACTACGACAGGGGTTAACTATGGCTACACCTTC.

Judged by abundance, this clonotype is medium-sized. V gene TRBV6-1 combines with J gene TRBJ2-7; D unresolved. This CDR3 is 12 amino acids long. V lost 6 bases and J 5 bases, leaving 11 bases between the germline ends. Germline assignment: CDR1 MNHNS and CDR2 SASEGT. CDR3: CASRVSADEQYF. As DNA, the CDR3 is TGTGCCAGCAGAGTATCTGCGGACGAGCAGTACTTC.

Comments on this clonotype: Just one base apart from a much larger clone, this may be a read error. The rearrangement links TRBV18 to TRBJ1-5; D is unclear. The J call could be wrong; TRBJ2-3 is a better fit for the DNA end. This CDR3 has 14 residues. Germline V gene data show CDR1 as KGHSH and CDR2 as LQKENI. The CDR3 coding sequence is TGTGCCAGCTCCGCTGACGGAATAAATCAGCCCCAGTATTTT. As protein: CASSADGINQPQYF.

This clonotype was counted many times. The chain uses TRBV7-6 and TRBJ2-1; D is unclear. CDR1 SGHVS and CDR2 FNYEAQ come from the germline V gene. The length of the CDR3 is 13 residues. V lost 5 bases and J 9 bases, leaving 14 bases between the germline ends. CDR3 residues: CASSSWQVTEQFF. CDR3 nucleotide sequence: TGTGCCAGCAGCAGCTGGCAGGTAACTGAGCAGTTCTTC.

This clonotype has a count of ten or more. V gene TRBV28 combines with J gene TRBJ2-1; TRBD2 might be the D (5 bases). The CDR3 totals 13 residues. The germline V gene has CDR1 MDHEN and CDR2 SYDVKM. V gave up 3 bases and J gave up 4 bases, with 7 bases separating them. The DNA for the CDR3 is TGTGCCAGCAGTTTCCAGCGGTACAATGAGCAGTTCTTC. Protein: CASSFQRYNEQFF.

This rearrangement joins TRBV19 to TRBJ2-1; D unresolved. V was clipped by 0 bases and J by 0 bases, with 12 bases between them. The V gene's germline CDR1 is LNHDA and CDR2 SQIVND (reference sequence). CDR3 length: 17 residues. CDR3: CASSIDWADLSYNEQFF. The DNA of the CDR3 is TGTGCCAGTAGTATAGATTGGGCGGATCTCTCCTACAATGAGCAGTTCTTC.

This chain connects TRBV4-1 to TRBJ2-7, with D hard to call. Germline CDR1 is MGHRA and CDR2 is YSYEKL. With 1 base removed from V and 3 bases from J, the gap between germline ends came to 10 bases. CDR3 length: 14 amino acids. The CDR3 sequence: CASSQGPAYYEQYF. CDR3 DNA: TGCGCCAGCAGCCAAGGTCCGGCTTACTACGAGCAGTACTTC.

The table lists this clonotype with many counts. The rearrangement uses TRBV5-1 and TRBJ2-2; D is tentatively TRBD1 or TRBD2 (5 bases each). The V gene lost 4 bases and the J gene lost 5 bases, with 18 bases spanning the gap. There are 16 residues in the CDR3. Germline CDR1 SGHRS, CDR2 YFSETQ. The CDR3 DNA reads as TGCGCCAGCAGCGTGGGACCTGCAGGGCGAACCGGGGAGCTGTTTTTT. Translation gives CASSVGPAGRTGELFF.

This clonotype was found many times. The chain joins TRBV2 to TRBJ2-2; 7 bases are a match to TRBD1. From germline, CDR1 is SNHLY and CDR2 FYNNEI. Trimming at V came to 4 bases and at J to 1 base, leaving 0 bases not matched to a gene. This CDR3 spans 14 amino acids. CDR3 sequence (DNA): TGTGCCAGCAGTGGGACAGGGAACACCGGGGAGCTGTTTTTT. Translation: CASSGTGNTGELFF.

This clonotype was detected once. The rearrangement uses TRBV3-1 and TRBJ1-5; TRBD1 might be the D (5 bases). The CDR3 spans 13 residues. Germline V lookup: CDR1 LGHDT, CDR2 YNNKEL (reference sequence). V lost 0 bases to trimming and J lost 11 bases, with 11 bases between them. In DNA form, the CDR3 reads TGTGCCAGCAGCCAAGACAGGGAAGAGACCCAGCATTTT. Amino acid sequence: CASSQDREETQHF.

This clonotype was counted many times. The rearrangement links TRBV4-1 to TRBJ2-2, with no clear D. Germline-derived CDR1 and CDR2 are MGHRA and YSYEKL. Between the trimmed V and J ends, which lost 4 bases and 3 bases, there was a span of 9 bases. This CDR3 has 14 residues. The CDR3 DNA reads TGCGCCAGCAGCCGTGGGTTGGACACCGGGGAGCTGTTTTTT. It codes for CASSRGLDTGELFF.

This clonotype was seen repeatedly, ten times or more. The chain links TRBV20-1 to TRBJ1-1; D uncertain. Trimming took off 0 bases at V and 5 bases at J, with 10 bases between the two ends. The germline V gene has CDR1 DFQATT and CDR2 SNEGSKA (reference sequence). CDR3 size: 13 residues. CDR3 in DNA: TGCAGTGCTAGAGAATGGGGTCGGACTGAAGCTTTCTTT. Protein product: CSAREWGRTEAFF.

Many counts were recorded for this clonotype. The chain couples TRBV2 to TRBJ2-5; TRBD1 matches at 7 bases. The CDR3 totals 16 residues. Unmatched junction bases numbered 8, after V lost 0 bases and J lost 4 bases. CDR1 is SNHLY, CDR2 FYNNEI, per germline. CDR3 nucleotide sequence: TGTGCCAGCAGTGAAGCCAGTGTACAGGGGCCAGAGACCCAGTACTTC. Translation gives CASSEASVQGPETQYF.

In its sample, this clonotype was seen many times. The chain has TRBV27 and TRBJ1-3; 8 positions agree with TRBD1. The CDR3 length is 14 residues. Per the germline V gene, CDR1 is MNHEY and CDR2 is SMNVEV (reference sequence). J lost 4 bases, V lost 5 bases, and 4 bases had no gene match. The CDR3 sequence: CASSPDRAGNTIYF. CDR3 nucleotides: TGTGCCAGCAGTCCGGACAGGGCAGGAAACACCATATATTTT.

This clonotype was seen a handful of times. The chain is built from TRBV10-3 and TRBJ2-5; 9 positions agree with TRBD1. The germline V gene has CDR1 ENHRY and CDR2 SYGVKD. The CDR3 totals 14 residues. Trimming removed 5 bases from V and 2 bases from J; junction bases left unmatched: 3. CDR3 nucleotide sequence: TGTGCCATCAGTCAGGGACAGGGACAAGAGACCCAGTACTTC. It yields the protein CAISQGQGQETQYF.

Concerning this clonotype itself: A single base separates this from a much larger clone, so it may be a read error. The rearrangement links TRBV4-1 to TRBJ1-5; D perhaps matches TRBD1 (5 bases). This CDR3 contains 16 residues. CDR1 MGHRA and CDR2 YSYEKL come from the germline V gene. The CDR3 here is CASRQDAGGLNQPQHF. The CDR3 DNA is TGCGCCAGCAGACAAGACGCGGGGGGACTAAATCAGCCCCAGCATTTT.